This is a list of T cell receptor beta chains from one sample in a study of CD8 T cells in Susac syndrome. MiXCR, run by TCRdb on the immunoSEQ multiplex PCR reads, gives a single entry per CDR3 protein. The data contain fewer than 350,000 distinct CDR3 sequences, roughly 85% of them singletons. What was sequenced was CD8+ T cells from PBMCs. Receptor source: a human donor with multiple sclerosis. Both conserved end residues are part of each CDR3. A D gene is named only where the DNA matches it firmly. The size entry is marked missing in some rows and otherwise reads once, few, many or a size class.

J gene: TRBJ2-5; V gene: TRBV15; clone size: once; CDR3 length: 11; D gene: .; CDR3 DNA: TGTGCCACCGGGTTTGGGGAGACCCAGTACTTC; CDR3 protein: CATGFGETQYF
J gene: TRBJ2-7; V gene: TRBV11-2; clone size: .; CDR3 length: 15; D gene: .; CDR3 DNA: TGTGCCAGCAGCTTCCCTCCTGCGGGGAGGTACGAGCAGTACTTC; CDR3 protein: CASSFPPAGRYEQYF
J gene: TRBJ1-1; V gene: TRBV7-3; clone size: .; CDR3 length: 15; D gene: .; CDR3 DNA: TGTGCCAGCAGCTACCTACAGGGCGAGGGCACTGAAGCTTTCTTT; CDR3 protein: CASSYLQGEGTEAFF
J gene: TRBJ2-7; V gene: TRBV7-9; clone size: .; CDR3 length: 13; D gene: .; CDR3 DNA: TGTGCCAGCAGCCAGGAGACGTACTACGAGCAGTACTTC; CDR3 protein: CASSQETYYEQYF
J gene: TRBJ2-7; V gene: TRBV7-9; clone size: .; CDR3 length: 13; D gene: .; CDR3 DNA: TGTGCCAGCAGCTTAGCATCTCACTACGAGCAGTACTTC; CDR3 protein: CASSLASHYEQYF
J gene: TRBJ2-7; V gene: TRBV28; clone size: .; CDR3 length: 12; D gene: .; CDR3 DNA: TGTGCCAGCAGAGACTCCCCCGACGAGCAGTACTTC; CDR3 protein: CASRDSPDEQYF
J gene: TRBJ2-7; V gene: TRBV7-8; clone size: .; CDR3 length: 15; D gene: .; CDR3 DNA: TGTGCCAGCAGACCCTCACGCGGGGCGGGGTACGAGCAGTACTTC; CDR3 protein: CASRPSRGAGYEQYF
J gene: TRBJ1-2; V gene: TRBV29-1; clone size: .; CDR3 length: 15; D gene: .; CDR3 DNA: TGCAGCGTTGGATTAGATGGGGTTTATCACTATGGCTACACCTTC; CDR3 protein: CSVGLDGVYHYGYTF
J gene: TRBJ1-2; V gene: TRBV12-3/TRBV12-4; clone size: .; CDR3 length: 11; D gene: .; CDR3 DNA: TGTGCCAGCAGTTTAGCTGATGGCTACACCTTC; CDR3 protein: CASSLADGYTF
J gene: TRBJ2-1; V gene: TRBV20-1; clone size: .; CDR3 length: 15; D gene: TRBD2; CDR3 DNA: TGCAGTGCTAGGGGACCCGGGACTAGTTTCCATGAGCAGTTCTTC; CDR3 protein: CSARGPGTSFHEQFF
J gene: TRBJ2-4; V gene: TRBV12-3/TRBV12-4; clone size: .; CDR3 length: 15; D gene: .; CDR3 DNA: TGTGCCAGCAGTTCATTACTGGCGGCCAAAAACATTCAGTACTTC; CDR3 protein: CASSSLLAAKNIQYF
J gene: TRBJ1-3; V gene: TRBV28; clone size: .; CDR3 length: 14; D gene: .; CDR3 DNA: TGTGCCAGCAGTTTACCGGCCTCTGGAAACACCATATATTTT; CDR3 protein: CASSLPASGNTIYF
J gene: TRBJ2-7; V gene: TRBV4-3; clone size: .; CDR3 length: 16; D gene: .; CDR3 DNA: TGCGCCAGCAGCCAAGATTCCCGGGGGCGCGCCTACGAGCAGTACTTC; CDR3 protein: CASSQDSRGRAYEQYF
J gene: TRBJ1-1; V gene: TRBV7-9; clone size: .; CDR3 length: 12; D gene: .; CDR3 DNA: TGTGCCAGCAGCTTAGTGAGGTTAGAAGCTTTCTTT; CDR3 protein: CASSLVRLEAFF
J gene: TRBJ2-7; V gene: TRBV6-5; clone size: few; CDR3 length: 13; D gene: .; CDR3 DNA: TGTGCCAGCAGTTTGAGGCTAAGCTACGAGCAGTACTTC; CDR3 protein: CASSLRLSYEQYF
J gene: TRBJ2-7; V gene: TRBV20-1; clone size: .; CDR3 length: 15; D gene: TRBD1; CDR3 DNA: TGCAGTGCTAGGCACCGGGACAGGTGGAACTACGAGCAGTACTTC; CDR3 protein: CSARHRDRWNYEQYF
J gene: TRBJ2-5; V gene: TRBV15; clone size: once; CDR3 length: 14; D gene: .; CDR3 DNA: TGTGCCACCAGCAGAGACACCCACCAAGAGACCCAGTACTTC; CDR3 protein: CATSRDTHQETQYF
J gene: TRBJ2-6; V gene: TRBV6-1; clone size: .; CDR3 length: 13; D gene: .; CDR3 DNA: TGTGCCAGCAGTGAAGTGGGGACCAACGTCCTGACTTTC; CDR3 protein: CASSEVGTNVLTF
J gene: TRBJ2-2; V gene: TRBV6-4; clone size: .; CDR3 length: 20; D gene: TRBD2; CDR3 DNA: TGTGCCAGCAGTGACTCGAATTGGCTAGCGGGAGTGGGGGCCACCGGGGAGCTGTTTTTT; CDR3 protein: CASSDSNWLAGVGATGELFF
J gene: TRBJ2-5; V gene: TRBV2; clone size: .; CDR3 length: 13; D gene: .; CDR3 DNA: TGTGCCAGCAGTGGGCAGGAGGGAGAGACCCAGTACTTC; CDR3 protein: CASSGQEGETQYF
J gene: TRBJ1-1; V gene: TRBV20-1; clone size: .; CDR3 length: 14; D gene: TRBD1; CDR3 DNA: TGCAGTGCTTGGGACAGGGTATCGAACACTGAAGCTTTCTTT; CDR3 protein: CSAWDRVSNTEAFF
J gene: TRBJ2-5; V gene: TRBV19; clone size: .; CDR3 length: 12; D gene: .; CDR3 DNA: TGTGCCAGTAGTCAGGGGATGGAGACCCAGTACTTC; CDR3 protein: CASSQGMETQYF